Listed here are 25 T cell receptor beta chains from one sample, sequenced in a study of cytomegalovirus exposure and HLA in healthy donors (dated by TCRdb to about 2017). Libraries were built with the immunoSEQ multiplex PCR assay. For the multiplex PCR, a mixture combining 60 forward primers for TCR Vbeta segments and 13 reverse primers for TCR Jbeta segments was used. Drawn from immuneACCESS, this table holds only the in-frame rearrangements with V and J called that TCRdb kept. Clones are partly lost; checked studies trace under half to an unresolved V gene and leave the rest unexplained. The sample contains some 140,000 clones, roughly 80% of them found a single time. The ten top clones hold about 3% of the sample. The material sequenced was PBMCs. The origin of the receptors is a female donor in good health and CMV-seronegative.

CDR3 loop: CASTLGGENEQFF. The DNA for the CDR3 is TGTGCCAGCACCCTCGGAGGGGAAAATGAGCAGTTCTTC. V and J are TRBV11-2 and TRBJ2-1; D possibly corresponds to TRBD2 (6 bases). The CDR3 loop spans 13 amino acids. The germline gives CDR1 SGHAT, CDR2 FQNNGV. Between the trimmed V and J ends, which lost 7 bases and 7 bases, there was a span of 14 bases. Drawing the rest from reference TRBV11-2 and TRBJ2-1, the complete variable domain is EAGVAQSPRYKIIEKRQSVAFWCNPISGHATLYWYQQILGQGPKLLIQFQNNGVVDDSQLPKDRFSAERLKGVDSTLKIQPAKLEDSAVYLCASTLGGENEQFFGPGTRLTVL.

The rearrangement uses TRBV30 and TRBJ1-1, with D unclear. CDR3 size: 13 residues. The germline CDR1 and CDR2 sequences are GTSNPN and SVGIG (reference sequence). The V end was cut by 3 bases, the J end by 1 base, with 9 bases between. The DNA for the CDR3 is TGTGCCTGGAGCCCTACTAGGAACACTGAAGCTTTCTTT. It translates to CAWSPTRNTEAFF.

The rearrangement uses TRBV5-1 and TRBJ1-5; D may be TRBD1 (5 bases). V was shortened by 6 bases and J by 7 bases, with 26 bases between the two germline ends. CDR1 and CDR2 (germline): SGHRS, YFSETQ. The CDR3 is made up of 17 amino acids. CDR3 amino acids: CASTRSLGPRARQPQHF. The CDR3 bases are TGCGCCAGCACCCGCAGCTTGGGGCCCAGGGCGAGACAGCCCCAGCATTTT.

The chain links TRBV7-8 to TRBJ1-1, with D perhaps matching TRBD1 (6 bases). Trimming removed 5 bases at V and 7 bases at J, with 20 bases between. Germline V CDR1 and CDR2: SGHVS, FQNEAQ. The CDR3 totals 15 residues. Written as DNA, the CDR3 is TGTGCCAGCAGCCTCGGAGCTTGGGGGCTCCTTGAAGCTTTCTTT. Translation gives CASSLGAWGLLEAFF.

The chain combines TRBV5-4 with TRBJ2-5; D unresolved. Trimming shortened V by 1 base and J by 2 bases, and 6 bases separated the two germline ends. CDR1 is SGHNT, CDR2 YYREEE, per germline (reference sequence). CDR3 length: 13 amino acids. The CDR3 sequence is CASSLSIQETQYF. The DNA of the CDR3 is TGTGCCAGCAGCTTGTCCATTCAAGAGACCCAGTACTTC.

The CDR3 DNA sequence: TGTGCCAGCAGCTTGGACAATCTCATTTCCGAGCAGTACTTC. Its protein product is CASSLDNLISEQYF. This rearrangement joins TRBV5-5 to TRBJ2-7, with D hard to call. The germline V and J ends were trimmed by 0 bases and 6 bases, with 13 bases remaining between them. This CDR3 comprises 14 residues. Looked up from germline, CDR1 is SGHKS and CDR2 is YYEKEE (reference sequence). The complete variable domain, with remaining parts taken from reference TRBV5-5 and TRBJ2-7, reads DAGVTQSPTHLIKTRGQQVTLRCSPISGHKSVSWYQQVLGQGPQFIFQYYEKEERGRGNFPDRFSARQFPNYSSELNVNALLLGDSALYLCASSLDNLISEQYFGPGTRLTVT.

The chain carries TRBV9 and TRBJ2-2, with TRBD1 as a possible D gene (6 bases). The V gene's germline CDR1 is SGDLS and CDR2 YYNGEE. Between the trimmed V and J ends, which lost 9 bases and 3 bases, there was a span of 9 bases. The CDR3 covers 12 residues. CDR3 protein: CATGQYTGELFF. The CDR3 nucleotides are TGTGCCACTGGACAGTACACCGGGGAGCTGTTTTTT. The entire variable domain, with the rest obtained from reference TRBV9 and TRBJ2-2, is as follows: DSGVTQTPKHLITATGQRVTLRCSPRSGDLSVYWYQQSLDQGLQFLIQYYNGEERAKGNILERFSAQQFPDLHSELNLSSLELGDSALYFCATGQYTGELFFGEGSRLTVL.

This clone was seen more than once but under ten times. V and J are TRBV6-1 and TRBJ2-1; TRBD1 aligns across 7 bases. The germline gives CDR1 MNHNS, CDR2 SASEGT. The J segment lost 8 bases and the V segment lost 6 bases, leaving 4 bases of the junction unmatched. The CDR3 runs to 12 residues. CDR3 residues: CASSRQGYEQFF. The CDR3 nucleotides read TGTGCCAGCAGCCGACAGGGCTATGAGCAGTTCTTC.

The chain carries TRBV23-1 and TRBJ2-5; D may be TRBD2 (6 bases). TRBV23-1 is placed among ORFs of uncertain function. The CDR3 is 13 residues long. V lost 8 bases and J 5 bases, leaving 15 bases between the germline ends. The CDR3 nucleotides are TGCGCCAGCGGGGGGAAGGGTGCGGAGACCCAGTACTTC. It encodes CASGGKGAETQYF.

J is TRBJ2-5 and V is TRBV30; possibly TRBD1 for D (6 bases). The J call may be incorrect, as the DNA end agrees better with TRBJ2-7. Per the germline V gene, CDR1 is GTSNPN and CDR2 is SVGIG (reference sequence). This CDR3 region has 13 residues. This chain's CDR3 is CAWTMDRGVEQYF. The CDR3 coding sequence is TGTGCCTGGACCATGGACAGAGGGGTCGAGCAGTACTTC.

This clone was detected a few times. The V gene is TRBV7-9, the J gene TRBJ2-6; D gene uncertain. V lost 7 bases, J lost 0 bases, and 4 bases lay in between. The V gene's germline CDR1 is SEHNR and CDR2 FQNEAQ (reference sequence). This CDR3 has 13 residues. The CDR3 reads CASTYSGANVLTF. In DNA, the CDR3 is TGTGCCAGCACCTACTCTGGGGCCAACGTCCTGACTTTC.

The chain has TRBV7-9 and TRBJ2-5; TRBD1 is a possible D gene (6 bases). Germline V CDR1 and CDR2: SEHNR, FQNEAQ (reference sequence). Trimming stripped 0 bases from V and 2 bases from J, with 13 bases between. The CDR3 is made up of 16 amino acids. The chain's CDR3 is CASSLAYSRGQETQYF. The CDR3, as DNA: TGTGCCAGCAGCTTAGCGTACTCCAGGGGACAAGAGACCCAGTACTTC.

The chain couples TRBV11-2 to TRBJ1-1; D unresolved. The CDR3 contains 16 residues. Germline V gives CDR1 SGHAT, CDR2 FQNNGV. Trimming stripped 2 bases from V and 3 bases from J, with 16 bases between. The CDR3 bases are TGTGCCAGCAGCTTATACAGCTCTACCGGGGACACTGAAGCTTTCTTT. This sequence encodes CASSLYSSTGDTEAFF.

This clone was picked up a small number of times. The chain employs TRBV2 and TRBJ2-7; TRBD1 is a possible D gene (5 bases). The V gene's germline CDR1 is SNHLY and CDR2 FYNNEI. V lost 3 bases, J lost 4 bases, and 10 bases lay in between. This CDR3 has 13 residues. CDR3 residues: CASSEGREYEQYF. DNA for the CDR3: TGTGCCAGCAGTGAGGGCAGGGAATACGAGCAGTACTTC.

V is TRBV7-2 and J is TRBJ1-3; D possibly corresponds to TRBD1 (5 bases). Germline V CDR1 and CDR2: SGHTA, FQGNSA. The CDR3 sequence is 14 residues long. Trimming left V 2 bases short and J 3 bases short, with 8 bases between. The CDR3 is CASSLNQGGNTIYF. For the CDR3, the DNA is TGTGCCAGCAGCTTAAACCAGGGTGGAAACACCATATATTTT.

The chain carries TRBV7-7 and TRBJ2-2, with D possibly being TRBD2 (7 bases). The CDR3 has 11 residues. From germline, CDR1 is SSHAT and CDR2 FNYEAQ (reference sequence). The CDR3 spells CGAGAFGELFF. Written as DNA, the CDR3 is TGTGGGGCGGGGGCCTTCGGGGAGCTGTTTTTT.

J is TRBJ1-4 and V is TRBV30; D is uncertain. CDR3 size: 14 residues. CDR1 and CDR2 from the germline V gene are GTSNPN and SVGIG (reference sequence). Deletions cut 2 bases from V and 1 base from J, with 8 bases between. CDR3: CAWSRGLTNEKLFF. CDR3 in DNA: TGTGCCTGGAGTAGAGGACTAACTAATGAAAAACTGTTTTTT.

A few counts support this clone. The chain joins TRBV18 to TRBJ1-4; tentatively, D is TRBD1 (6 bases). V lost 5 bases and J lost 0, with 16 bases in between. The CDR3 has 17 amino acids. CDR1 and CDR2 from the germline V gene are KGHSH and LQKENI. In nucleotides, the CDR3 is TGTGCCAGCTCAACAACCCAGGGGTTTGCAACTAATGAAAAACTGTTTTTT. This codes for CASSTTQGFATNEKLFF. The complete variable domain, with remaining parts taken from reference TRBV18 and TRBJ1-4, reads NAGVMQNPRHLVRRRGQEARLRCSPMKGHSHVYWYRQLPEEGLKFMVYLQKENIIDESGMPKERFSAEFPKEGPSILRIQQVVRGDSAAYFCASSTTQGFATNEKLFFGSGTQLSVL.

This chain joins TRBV27 and TRBJ1-4; weak D call: TRBD1 (6 bases). CDR3 length: 16 residues. V lost 2 bases to trimming and J lost 0 bases, with 10 bases between them. Germline V gene data show CDR1 as MNHEY and CDR2 as SMNVEV (reference sequence). CDR3 region: CASSLGTLATNEKLFF. The CDR3, as DNA: TGTGCCAGCAGTTTAGGGACACTTGCAACTAATGAAAAACTGTTTTTT. Supplemented by reference TRBV27 and TRBJ1-4, the full variable domain reads EAQVTQNPRYLITVTGKKLTVTCSQNMNHEYMSWYRQDPGLGLRQIYYSMNVEVTDKGDVPEGYKVSRKEKRNFPLILESPSPNQTSLYFCASSLGTLATNEKLFFGSGTQLSVL.

This clone was seen only a few times. The chain recombines TRBV7-8 with TRBJ2-7; D might be TRBD2 (5 bases). Germline V CDR1 and CDR2: SGHVS, FQNEAQ. The CDR3 covers 14 residues. Trimming removed 0 bases at V and 0 bases at J, with 6 bases between. For the CDR3, the DNA is TGTGCCAGCAGCTTAGCACGGGACTCCTACGAGCAGTACTTC. Its translation is CASSLARDSYEQYF.

This chain uses TRBV28 with TRBJ1-2; 9 bases agree with TRBD1. The trim removed 1 base at V and 5 bases at J, leaving 8 bases unmatched. The CDR3 has 16 residues. Germline CDR1 is MDHEN and CDR2 is SYDVKM. The CDR3 DNA reads TGTGCCAGCAGTTTATCCTACCAGACAGGGGGTTATGGCTACACCTTC. Translation: CASSLSYQTGGYGYTF.

In DNA form, the CDR3 reads TGTGCCAGCTCACCGGCAGGCTCCGGGGAGCTGTTTTTT. It encodes CASSPAGSGELFF. This sequence joins TRBV18 and TRBJ2-2; no clear D. Trimming took off 3 bases at V and 6 bases at J, with 8 bases between the two ends. The CDR3 has 13 amino acids. From germline, CDR1 is KGHSH and CDR2 LQKENI.

This clone appeared a few times. The rearrangement joins TRBV11-3 to TRBJ2-7, with 8 bases that match TRBD2. The CDR3 has 15 residues. The ends lost 2 bases at V and 3 bases at J; junction bases unmatched: 6. Germline-derived CDR1 and CDR2 are SGHNT and YENEEA. CDR3 in DNA: TGTGCCAGCAGCTTAAGTACGGGAGGGCTCTACGAGCAGTACTTC. Translating it yields CASSLSTGGLYEQYF.

V gene TRBV27 combines with J gene TRBJ2-5; 13 nucleotides align to TRBD2. The ends lost 1 base at V and 4 bases at J; junction bases unmatched: 6. In germline, CDR1 is MNHEY, CDR2 SMNVEV (reference sequence). This CDR3 comprises 17 residues. CDR3 in DNA: TGTGCCAGCAGTTTATTAACTAGCGGGGGGGCCCGAGAGACCCAGTACTTC. Translated, it gives CASSLLTSGGARETQYF.

V is TRBV5-4 and J is TRBJ1-1; maybe TRBD1 (6 bases). The length of the CDR3 is 13 residues. Germline V CDR1 and CDR2: SGHNT, YYREEE (reference sequence). The V and J ends lost 2 bases and 3 bases respectively, with 8 bases between them. The CDR3 DNA is TGTGCCAGCAGCTTTAGACAGGACACTGAAGCTTTCTTT. Amino acids: CASSFRQDTEAFF. Supplemented by reference TRBV5-4 and TRBJ1-1, the full variable domain reads ETGVTQSPTHLIKTRGQQVTLRCSSQSGHNTVSWYQQALGQGPQFIFQYYREEENGRGNFPPRFSGLQFPNYSSELNVNALELDDSALYLCASSFRQDTEAFFGQGTRLTVV.